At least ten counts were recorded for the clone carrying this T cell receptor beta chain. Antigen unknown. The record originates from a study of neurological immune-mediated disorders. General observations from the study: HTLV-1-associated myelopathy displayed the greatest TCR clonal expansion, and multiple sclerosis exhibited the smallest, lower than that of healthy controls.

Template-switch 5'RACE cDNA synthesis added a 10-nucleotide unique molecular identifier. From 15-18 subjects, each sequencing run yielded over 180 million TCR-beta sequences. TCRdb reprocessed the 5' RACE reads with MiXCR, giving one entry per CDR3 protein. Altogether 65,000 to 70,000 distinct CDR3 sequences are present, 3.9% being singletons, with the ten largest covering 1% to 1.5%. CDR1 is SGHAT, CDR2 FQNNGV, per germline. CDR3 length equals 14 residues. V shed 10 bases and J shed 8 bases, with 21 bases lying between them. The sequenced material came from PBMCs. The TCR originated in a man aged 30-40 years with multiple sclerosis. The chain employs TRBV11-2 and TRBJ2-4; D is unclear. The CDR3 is CATSIWVGTDIQYF. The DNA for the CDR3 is TGTGCCACCTCGATTTGGGTAGGAACTGACATTCAGTACTTC.